The T cell receptor beta chain described here comes from a study of blood T cell repertoires in COVID-19 (dated by TCRdb to the early 2020s). Looking at the study overall: Samples from collaborators originated in the United States, Italy and Spain and spanned both the acute and convalescent phases of COVID-19. The material from the prospective study consisted of cDNA or gDNA derived from T cells, B-cell-depleted T cells, or PBMCs. Subjects who had been exposed to COVID-19, were actively infected with it, or had recovered from it provided the deeply sampled blood TCRbeta repertoires that made up the dataset. The repertoires were released in a freely available public database meant as a resource for research on the immune response to SARS-CoV-2. The samples were drawn from two sources: the first 160 participants of the ongoing ImmuneRACE study, and 950 to 1,500 subjects contributed by 6 global collaborators. The sample metadata nearly always contained a de-identified subject ID, COVID-19 status, age in years and sex. Where available, HLA class I and class II types were obtained from metadata supplied by the sample provider rather than from assay-based typing. What the work shows at the level of the full study, not this receptor alone: The amount of clinical and demographic metadata varied by source and participant and was provided uncurated.

The germline V gene provides CDR1 SGDLS and CDR2 YYNGEE. Spanning cysteine to phenylalanine, the CDR3 consists of 15 amino acids. Kept here is only the CDR3 DNA, which spans 45 bases and is read in frame from base 1. The germline V and J ends show losses of 3 bases and 4 bases respectively, and no gene match explains 6 bases of the junction. TCRbeta CDR3 regions were amplified from genomic DNA by means of the immunoSEQ Assay, a bias-controlled multiplex PCR. For the original study's pipeline: Nucleated cell counts per sample were estimated from amplification of reference gene primers within the assay. Sequence reads were collapsed and filtered to measure the absolute abundance of every unique TCRbeta CDR3 rearrangement. For each sample, productive Simpson clonality was calculated as the square root of Simpson's diversity index over productive rearrangements. The immuneACCESS repertoire file appears here via TCRdb, limited to in-frame rearrangements. These files lack a portion of the clones; in checked studies, under half of the deficit traces to unresolved V genes, and the cause of the others is not known. V and J calls and clone size come straight from that table; D and trimming were deduced from the DNA. The sample table holds approximately 440,000 clones, of which approximately 90% were seen once. Of the sample, roughly an eighth is held by the ten largest clones.

In Seattle, one collaborating source enrolled patients while the infection was active and tracked those patients longitudinally over the course of disease. The collaborating institutions used their own protocols to collect whole blood in K2EDTA tubes. For TCRbeta analysis, collaborator samples were shipped as frozen whole blood, as isolated PBMCs, or as DNA extracted from either sample type. Of note for this clone: Its recognized antigen is unknown. Per-nucleotide qualities are absent, and no much larger clonotype sits a single base away.

The sequenced sample was peripheral blood. The receptor's source is a woman aged 45-60 years with COVID-19, enrolled during active disease. The rearranged segments are TRBV9 and TRBJ1-3; 8 bases in the junction line up with TRBD1. The DNA sequence is given as TGTGCCAGCAGCGGCAGGGGGCCGCACGGAAACACCATATATTTT. Translated, it gives CASSGRGPHGNTIYF.